This T cell receptor (beta chain) derives from a study of T cell changes during pregnancy in multiple sclerosis. The germline gives CDR1 MGHDK, CDR2 SYGVNS. This CDR3 comprises 15 residues. The V segment lost 7 bases and the J segment 6 bases; nucleotides outside the gene matches: 13. Assay: immunoSEQ multiplex PCR; the TCRdb copy retains only in-frame clones and omits some. The sample contains roughly 79,000 clones, about 89% of which appear only once. The source of this sequence is a female donor with multiple sclerosis, enrolled in a pregnancy study. The chain couples TRBV25-1 to TRBJ2-3; 7 bases align to TRBD1. The sample consisted of CD4+ T cells from peripheral blood mononuclear cells, taken before pregnancy. CDR3 in amino acids: CASTSGRGRFDTQYF. The CDR3 DNA sequence: TGTGCCAGCACAAGCGGAAGGGGGCGATTTGATACGCAGTATTTT.